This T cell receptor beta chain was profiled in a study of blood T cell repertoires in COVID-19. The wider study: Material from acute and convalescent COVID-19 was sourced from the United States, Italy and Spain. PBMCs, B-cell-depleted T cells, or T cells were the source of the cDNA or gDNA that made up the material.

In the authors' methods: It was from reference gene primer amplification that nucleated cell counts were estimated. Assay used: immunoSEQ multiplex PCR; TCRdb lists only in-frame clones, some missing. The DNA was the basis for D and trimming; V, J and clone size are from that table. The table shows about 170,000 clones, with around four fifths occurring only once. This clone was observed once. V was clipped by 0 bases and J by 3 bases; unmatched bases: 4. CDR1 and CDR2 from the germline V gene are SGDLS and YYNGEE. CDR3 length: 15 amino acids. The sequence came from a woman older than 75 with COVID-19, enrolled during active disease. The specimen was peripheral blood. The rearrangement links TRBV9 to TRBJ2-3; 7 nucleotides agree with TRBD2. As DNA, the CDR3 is TGTGCCAGCAGCGTAGAGTGGCGGGGGACAGATACGCAGTATTTT. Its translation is CASSVEWRGTDTQYF.